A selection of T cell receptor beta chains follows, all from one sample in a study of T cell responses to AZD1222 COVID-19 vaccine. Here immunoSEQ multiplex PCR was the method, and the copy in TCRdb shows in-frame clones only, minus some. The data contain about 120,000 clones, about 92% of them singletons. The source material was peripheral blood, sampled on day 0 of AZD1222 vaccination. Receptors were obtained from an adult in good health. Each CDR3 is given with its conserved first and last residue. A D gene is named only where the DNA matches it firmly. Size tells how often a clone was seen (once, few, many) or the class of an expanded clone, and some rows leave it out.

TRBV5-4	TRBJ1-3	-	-	CASSLPGGSGNTIYF	TGTGCCAGCAGCTTGCCGGGGGGTTCCGGAAACACCATATATTTT
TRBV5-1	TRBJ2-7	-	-	CASSFPPSSRYEQYF	TGCGCCAGCAGCTTCCCCCCTAGCAGTAGGTACGAGCAGTACTTC
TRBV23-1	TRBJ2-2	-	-	CASSRGQEMNTGELFF	TGCGCCAGCAGTCGGGGGCAGGAAATGAACACCGGGGAGCTGTTTTTT
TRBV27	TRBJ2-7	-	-	CASSLAVGTHYEQYF	TGTGCCAGCAGTCTGGCAGTCGGGACCCACTACGAGCAGTACTTC
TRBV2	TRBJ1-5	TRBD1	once	CASSDTGAGNQPQHF	TGTGCCAGCAGTGACACAGGGGCGGGCAATCAGCCCCAGCATTTT
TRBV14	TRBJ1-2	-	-	CASSQPFGPPGYTF	TGTGCCAGCAGCCAACCCTTCGGGCCGCCGGGCTACACCTTC
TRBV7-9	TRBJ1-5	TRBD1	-	CASSPPQGSQPQHF	TGTGCCAGCAGCCCACCACAGGGGAGTCAGCCCCAGCATTTT
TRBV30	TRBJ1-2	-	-	CAWRDSANYGYTF	TGTGCCTGGAGGGACTCCGCTAACTATGGCTACACCTTC
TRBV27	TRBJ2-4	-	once	CASSFDGGKNIQYF	TGTGCCAGCAGTTTTGACGGTGGCAAAAACATTCAGTACTTC
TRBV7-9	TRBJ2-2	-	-	CASSPGSGTGSGELFF	TGTGCCAGCAGCCCGGGGTCAGGAACTGGCTCAGGGGAGCTGTTTTTT
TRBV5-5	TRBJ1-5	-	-	CASSLGADTNQPQHF	TGTGCCAGCAGCCTTGGGGCAGATACTAATCAGCCCCAGCATTTT
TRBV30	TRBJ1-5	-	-	CAWSDKGNQPQHF	TGTGCCTGGAGTGACAAGGGCAATCAGCCCCAGCATTTT
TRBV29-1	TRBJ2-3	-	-	CSVAKMGNTDTQYF	TGCAGCGTCGCAAAAATGGGGAACACAGATACGCAGTATTTT
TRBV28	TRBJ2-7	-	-	CASGLIYEQYF	TGTGCCAGCGGACTGATATACGAGCAGTACTTC
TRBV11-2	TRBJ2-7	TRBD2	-	CASSLLSGRAAYEQYF	TGTGCCAGCAGCTTATTGAGCGGGAGGGCCGCGTACGAGCAGTACTTC
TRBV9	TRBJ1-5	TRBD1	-	CASSRTGRDQPQHF	TGTGCCAGCAGCCGGACAGGGCGGGATCAGCCCCAGCATTTT
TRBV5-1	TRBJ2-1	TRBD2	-	CASSLPGTSGSHNEQFF	TGCGCCAGCAGCCTACCCGGGACTAGCGGCTCGCACAATGAGCAGTTCTTC
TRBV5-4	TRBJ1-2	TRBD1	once	CASSLGDRRNYDTF	TGTGCCAGCAGCCTGGGGGACAGGCGGAATTATGACACCTTC
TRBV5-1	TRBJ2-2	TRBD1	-	CASSLEWGQGGTGELFF	TGCGCCAGCAGCTTGGAGTGGGGACAGGGGGGCACCGGGGAGCTGTTTTTT
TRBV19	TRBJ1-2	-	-	CASRDPGGGYTF	TGTGCCAGTCGCGACCCGGGAGGTGGCTACACCTTC
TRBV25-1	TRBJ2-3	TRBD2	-	CASSGPGGQTDTQYF	TGTGCCAGCAGTGGGCCGGGGGGGCAAACAGATACGCAGTATTTT
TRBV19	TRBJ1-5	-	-	CASTEMGRGLSNQPQHF	TGTGCCAGTACCGAAATGGGCAGGGGATTAAGCAATCAGCCCCAGCATTTT
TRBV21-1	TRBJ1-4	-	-	CASSKGLLFGVTEKLFF	TGTGCCAGCAGCAAAGGGCTATTATTTGGGGTTACCGAAAAACTGTTTTTT
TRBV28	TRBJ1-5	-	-	CASSFGFGALSRGHQPQHF	TGTGCCAGCAGTTTCGGGTTCGGGGCTCTCTCTCGGGGGCATCAGCCCCAGCATTTT